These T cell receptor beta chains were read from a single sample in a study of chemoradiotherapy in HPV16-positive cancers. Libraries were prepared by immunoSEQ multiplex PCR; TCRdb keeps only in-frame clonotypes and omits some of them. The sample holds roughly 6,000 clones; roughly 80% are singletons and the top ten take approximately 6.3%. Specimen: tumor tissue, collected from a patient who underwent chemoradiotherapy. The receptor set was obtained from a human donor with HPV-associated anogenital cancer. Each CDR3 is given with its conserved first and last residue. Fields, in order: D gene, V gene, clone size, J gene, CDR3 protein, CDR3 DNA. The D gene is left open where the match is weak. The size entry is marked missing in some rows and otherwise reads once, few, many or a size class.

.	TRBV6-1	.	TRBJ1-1	CASSGYREEAFF	TGTGCCAGCAGTGGATACAGGGAGGAGGCTTTCTTT
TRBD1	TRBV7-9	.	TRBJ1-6	CATSTGNNSPLHF	TGTGCCACCTCGACAGGGAATAATTCACCCCTCCACTTT
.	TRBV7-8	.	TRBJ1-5	CASSFIRSRSNQPQHF	TGTGCCAGCAGCTTCATTCGCTCGAGGAGCAATCAGCCCCAGCATTTT
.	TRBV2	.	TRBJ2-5	CAWTQGDQETQYF	TGTGCCTGGACCCAAGGGGACCAAGAGACCCAGTACTTC
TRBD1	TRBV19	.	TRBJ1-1	CASSLQGAGNTEAFF	TGTGCCAGTAGTCTACAGGGGGCCGGGAACACTGAAGCTTTCTTT
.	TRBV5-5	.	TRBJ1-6	CASSGRDNLNSPLHF	TGTGCCAGCAGCGGCCGGGACAACCTTAATTCACCCCTCCACTTT
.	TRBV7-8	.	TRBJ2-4	CASSSGGNIQYF	TGTGCCAGCAGCTCTGGGGGAAACATTCAGTACTTC
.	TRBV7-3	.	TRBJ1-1	CASSPQSGTEAFF	TGTGCCAGCAGCCCCCAGTCAGGCACTGAAGCTTTCTTT
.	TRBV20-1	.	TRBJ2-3	CSVVSTDTQYF	TGCAGTGTCGTGAGCACAGATACGCAGTATTTT
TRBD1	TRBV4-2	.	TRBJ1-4	CASSSRPGTVNEKLFF	TGTGCCAGCAGCTCCCGCCCAGGGACAGTTAATGAAAAACTGTTTTTT
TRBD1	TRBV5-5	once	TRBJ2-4	CASSEQGATKNIQYF	TGTGCCAGCAGCGAACAGGGGGCTACCAAAAACATTCAGTACTTC
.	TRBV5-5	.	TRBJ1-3	CASSMGSTIYF	TGTGCCAGCAGCATGGGAAGCACCATATATTTT
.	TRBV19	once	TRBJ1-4	CASTIRGNEKLFF	TGTGCCAGCACGATACGGGGCAATGAAAAACTGTTTTTT
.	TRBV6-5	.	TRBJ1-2	CASTDGQRYTF	TGTGCCAGCACGGACGGACAGCGCTACACCTTC
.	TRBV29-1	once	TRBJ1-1	CSVEGGQTEAFF	TGCAGCGTTGAAGGGGGACAAACTGAAGCTTTCTTT
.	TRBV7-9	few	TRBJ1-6	CASSLEAPYNSPLHF	TGTGCCAGCAGCTTAGAGGCGCCCTATAATTCACCCCTCCACTTT
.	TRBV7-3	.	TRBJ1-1	CASSSFGKAFF	TGTGCCAGCAGCTCATTCGGGAAAGCTTTCTTT
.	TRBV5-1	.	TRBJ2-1	CASNLGNEQFF	TGCGCCAGCAACTTGGGGAATGAGCAGTTCTTC
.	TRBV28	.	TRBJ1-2	CASRRPSDNYGYTF	TGTGCCAGCAGACGACCCTCCGACAACTATGGCTACACCTTC
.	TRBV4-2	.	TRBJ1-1	CASSHQEYTEAFF	TGTGCCAGCAGCCATCAGGAATACACTGAAGCTTTCTTT
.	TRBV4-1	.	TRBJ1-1	CASSQDIDRPREAFF	TGCGCCAGCAGCCAAGACATTGACAGGCCAAGGGAAGCTTTCTTT
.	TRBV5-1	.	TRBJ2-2	CASSLAAIGELFF	TGCGCCAGCAGCTTGGCGGCGATCGGGGAGCTGTTTTTT
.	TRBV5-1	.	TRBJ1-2	CASSSQEDYGYTF	TGCGCCAGCAGCTCACAGGAGGACTATGGCTACACCTTC
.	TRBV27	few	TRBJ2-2	CASSLGDTGELFF	TGTGCCAGCAGTTTGGGGGACACCGGGGAGCTGTTTTTT
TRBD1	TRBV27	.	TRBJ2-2	CASSLGTGGGSGELFF	TGTGCCAGCAGTTTAGGGACAGGGGGTGGTTCCGGGGAGCTGTTTTTT
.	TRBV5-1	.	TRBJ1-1	CASSLAEVDTEAFF	TGCGCCAGCAGCTTGGCCGAAGTAGACACTGAAGCTTTCTTT
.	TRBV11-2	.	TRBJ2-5	CASSPQRGQETQYF	TGTGCCAGCAGCCCCCAAAGGGGCCAAGAGACCCAGTACTTC
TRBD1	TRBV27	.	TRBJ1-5	CASSLDRANQPQHF	TGTGCCAGCAGTCTCGACAGGGCCAATCAGCCCCAGCATTTT
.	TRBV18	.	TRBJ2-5	CASSPRQGHQETQYF	TGTGCCAGCTCACCACGGCAGGGACACCAAGAGACCCAGTACTTC
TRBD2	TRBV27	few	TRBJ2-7	CASSRTVRGGSSEQYF	TGTGCCAGCAGCCGGACGGTACGGGGGGGCAGTAGTGAGCAGTACTTC
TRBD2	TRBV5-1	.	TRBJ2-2	CASSSTSGGSGELFF	TGCGCCAGCAGCTCCACTAGCGGGGGGTCCGGGGAGCTGTTTTTT
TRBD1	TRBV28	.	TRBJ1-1	CASWTGGGNTEAFF	TGTGCCAGCTGGACAGGGGGCGGGAACACTGAAGCTTTCTTT
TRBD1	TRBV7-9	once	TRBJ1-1	CASTVEDREAFF	TGTGCCAGCACCGTAGAGGACAGGGAGGCTTTCTTT
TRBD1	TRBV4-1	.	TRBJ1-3	CASSQDPQGAAGNTIYF	TGCGCCAGCAGCCAAGATCCCCAGGGGGCGGCTGGAAACACCATATATTTT
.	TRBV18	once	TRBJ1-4	CASSIQGREKLFF	TGTGCCAGCTCAATACAGGGCCGTGAAAAACTGTTTTTT
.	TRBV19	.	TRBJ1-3	CASTIGSNSGNTIYF	TGTGCCAGTACCATAGGCTCGAACTCTGGAAACACCATATATTTT
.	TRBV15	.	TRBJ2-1	CATSRVGSRGTYNEQFF	TGTGCCACCAGCAGAGTCGGTTCCCGGGGGACCTACAATGAGCAGTTCTTC
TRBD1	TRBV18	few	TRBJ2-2	CASSPNAQGANTGELFF	TGTGCCAGCTCACCAAACGCACAGGGGGCGAACACCGGGGAGCTGTTTTTT
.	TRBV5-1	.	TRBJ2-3	CASSLATGVTDTQYF	TGCGCCAGCAGCTTGGCCACCGGGGTCACAGATACGCAGTATTTT
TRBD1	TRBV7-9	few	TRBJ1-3	CASSLPTGTGGNTIYF	TGTGCCAGCAGCTTACCGACAGGGACAGGTGGAAACACCATATATTTT
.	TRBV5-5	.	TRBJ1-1	CASSLEGGGTEAFF	TGTGCCAGCAGCTTGGAGGGTGGGGGCACTGAAGCTTTCTTT
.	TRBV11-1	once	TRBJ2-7	CASSLGYGSYEQYF	TGTGCCAGCAGCCTGGGGTATGGCAGCTACGAGCAGTACTTC
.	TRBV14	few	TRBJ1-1	CASSHLRDTMNTEAFF	TGTGCCAGCAGCCATCTCCGGGACACCATGAACACTGAAGCTTTCTTT
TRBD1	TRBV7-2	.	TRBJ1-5	CASSSGQGEQPQHF	TGTGCCAGCAGCTCGGGACAGGGAGAGCAGCCCCAGCATTTT